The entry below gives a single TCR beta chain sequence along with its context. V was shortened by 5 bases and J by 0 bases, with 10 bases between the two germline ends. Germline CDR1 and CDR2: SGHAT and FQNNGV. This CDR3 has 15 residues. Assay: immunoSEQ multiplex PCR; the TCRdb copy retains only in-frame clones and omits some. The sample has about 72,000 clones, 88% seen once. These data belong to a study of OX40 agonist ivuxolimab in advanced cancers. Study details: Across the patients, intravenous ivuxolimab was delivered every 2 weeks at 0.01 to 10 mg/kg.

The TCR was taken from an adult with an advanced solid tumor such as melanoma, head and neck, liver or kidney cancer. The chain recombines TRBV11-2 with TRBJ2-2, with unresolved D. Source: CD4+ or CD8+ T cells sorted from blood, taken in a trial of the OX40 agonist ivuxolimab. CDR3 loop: CASSLLPANTGELFF. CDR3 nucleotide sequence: TGTGCCAGCAGCCTACTTCCCGCGAACACCGGGGAGCTGTTTTTT.